This TCR beta chain originates from a study of post-analysis software for immune sequencing data. Study conclusions and caveats: A few TRBV segments (TRBV5-6, TRBV5-1 and TRBV20-1 among them) occurred more frequently in patients than in controls. Analysis by F measure revealed that same-batch samples clustered strongly together.

Per germline, CDR1 SGHAT and CDR2 FQNNGV. Trimming shortened V by 4 bases and J by 11 bases, and 29 bases separated the two germline ends. The CDR3 is 17 amino acids. Unique molecular identifiers were present in the TCR beta cDNA libraries. TCRdb reanalysed the PCR reads using MiXCR and keeps one entry per CDR3 protein. The sample shows roughly 670,000 distinct CDR3 sequences, 55% to 70% of them seen only once. Notes on this clonotype: Its antigen remains unknown.

Specimen: blood. The chain recombines TRBV11-2 with TRBJ2-5; D is perhaps TRBD1 or TRBD2 (6 bases each). This TCR was recovered from a girl aged 2 to 9 with multiple sclerosis. CDR3 nucleotide sequence: TGTGCCAGCAGCTCCGGGGGCGTTGGCAGGGCTTTCTTGAAGCAGTACTTC. This encodes CASSSGGVGRAFLKQYF.